This T cell receptor (beta chain) was sequenced in a study of OX40 agonist ivuxolimab in advanced cancers. About the study: Patients received the agonistic anti-OX40 (CD134) antibody ivuxolimab. Subjects had a mean age of roughly 60 years, with a range of 23 to 79; just over 80% were male. Ivuxolimab doses were 0.01, 0.1, 0.3, 1.5, 3 or 10 mg/kg every 2 weeks.

This clone has just a few counts. Its antigen remains unknown. Study conclusions and caveats: Researchers did not establish what antigens the expanded peripheral T cells target.

Generated by immunoSEQ multiplex PCR, the TCRdb table keeps only in-frame clones and is missing some. The repertoire holds some 80,000 clones, with approximately 83% as singletons. CDR3 length equals 14 residues. Trimming stripped 5 bases from V and 6 bases from J, with 11 bases between. Germline-derived CDR1 and CDR2 are MNHNS and SASEGT. The V and J genes are TRBV6-1 and TRBJ1-6; D uncertain. Source: CD4+ or CD8+ T cells sorted from blood, taken in a trial of the OX40 agonist ivuxolimab. The TCR sequence derives from an adult with an advanced solid tumor such as melanoma, head and neck, liver or kidney cancer. CDR3 amino acids: CASSRVYSNSPLHF. The CDR3 DNA sequence: TGTGCCAGCAGTCGGGTCTACTCTAATTCACCCCTCCACTTT.